This T cell receptor beta chain was sequenced during a study of cytomegalovirus exposure and HLA in healthy donors. V lost 0 bases, J lost 5 bases, and 5 bases lay in between. The CDR3 extends over 12 amino acids. Germline lookup yields CDR1 SGHNT and CDR2 YYREEE (reference sequence). The count of this clone is one. Data came from immunoSEQ multiplex PCR; TCRdb stores just in-frame clones and leaves some out. The profile covers some 120,000 clones, with about 88% appearing a single time and about 1.5% taken by the ten largest. The sequence came from a young man in good health and CMV-seronegative. The material sequenced was PBMCs. V and J are TRBV5-4 and TRBJ2-5, with a possible D match to TRBD1 (5 bases). This chain's CDR3 is CASSLEGETQYF. Here the CDR3 DNA reads TGTGCCAGCAGCTTGGAGGGGGAGACCCAGTACTTC. Full variable domain (missing parts from reference TRBV5-4 and TRBJ2-5): ETGVTQSPTHLIKTRGQQVTLRCSSQSGHNTVSWYQQALGQGPQFIFQYYREEENGRGNFPPRFSGLQFPNYSSELNVNALELDDSALYLCASSLEGETQYFGPGTRLLVL.